Each of the 8 T cell receptor beta chains below was sequenced from the same sample in a study of blood T cell repertoires in COVID-19. Libraries were prepared by immunoSEQ multiplex PCR; TCRdb keeps only in-frame clonotypes and omits some of them. The sample contains 250,000 to 300,000 clones, approximately 89% of which appear only once. The sequenced sample consisted of peripheral blood. These receptors originate from a woman aged 60-70 years with acute or convalescent COVID-19.

The rearrangement uses TRBV28 and TRBJ1-4; TRBD1 matches 9 bases. CDR1 is MDHEN, CDR2 SYDVKM, per germline. There are 20 residues in the CDR3. The V and J ends lost 4 bases and 1 base, in that order; junction bases with no gene match: 16. CDR3 nucleotide sequence: TGTGCCAGCAGTTCCTACTTGAGGGACAGGGATCCTGTAACTAATGAAAAACTGTTTTTT. This translates into CASSSYLRDRDPVTNEKLFF.

This chain's CDR3 is CASSLAGRVEKLFF. Written as DNA, the CDR3 is TGTGCCAGCAGCTTAGCGGGCAGGGTTGAAAAACTGTTTTTT. This sequence joins TRBV7-2 and TRBJ1-4; D possibly corresponds to TRBD1 (5 bases). CDR1 is SGHTA, CDR2 FQGNSA, per germline. Trimming pared 0 bases from V and 7 bases from J, leaving 9 bases between. The CDR3 is made up of 14 amino acids.

This chain connects TRBV18 to TRBJ1-5; 9 bases line up with TRBD1. The CDR3 is 15 residues long. Germline V gives CDR1 KGHSH, CDR2 LQKENI. The V gene end was trimmed by 4 bases and the J gene end by 4 bases; junction bases not matched to a gene: 5. CDR3 sequence reads: CASSRTGVGNQPQHF. As DNA, the CDR3 is TGTGCCAGCTCACGGACAGGGGTCGGGAATCAGCCCCAGCATTTT.

The chain recombines TRBV6-5 with TRBJ2-3; D gene unclear. The CDR3 is 13 amino acids. CDR1 MNHEY and CDR2 SVGAGI come from the germline V gene. V shed 6 bases and J shed 6 bases, with 13 bases lying between them. The CDR3 bases are TGTGCCAGCAGCCCAACCATCCGGGATACGCAGTATTTT. Protein sequence: CASSPTIRDTQYF.

Comment on this clone: Other DNA variants within this sample encode the same CDR3. The V gene is TRBV3-1 (or the pseudogene TRBV3-2), the J gene TRBJ1-5; 10 positions agree with TRBD1. The CDR3 runs 14 residues. Unmatched junction bases numbered 6, after V lost 6 bases and J lost 7 bases. The germline gives CDR1 LGHDT, CDR2 YNNKEL (reference sequence). Here the CDR3 reads CASSPGTGEQPQHF. CDR3 coding DNA: TGTGCCAGCAGTCCCGGGACAGGGGAGCAGCCCCAGCATTTT.

This clone was counted between two and nine times. The chain carries TRBV5-5 and TRBJ1-5; the D is unclear. Germline-derived CDR1 and CDR2 are SGHKS and YYEKEE (reference sequence). This CDR3 has 13 amino acids. V was pared by 1 base and J by 4 bases, with 6 bases between. The chain's CDR3 is CASSLTANQPQHF. As DNA, the CDR3 is TGTGCCAGCAGCTTGACAGCAAATCAGCCCCAGCATTTT.

This sequence joins TRBV15 and TRBJ2-1, with a tentative D call TRBD2 (6 bases). The CDR3 has 13 amino acids. V lost 7 bases and J lost 10, with 17 bases in between. Germline lookup yields CDR1 LNHNV and CDR2 YYDKDF (reference sequence). CDR3 DNA: TGTGCCACCAAAACTAGCTGGGCCAGGGAGCAGTTCTTC. Residues: CATKTSWAREQFF.

V is TRBV7-9 and J is TRBJ1-5, with 8 bases identical to TRBD1. The CDR3 is 16 residues long. Germline loops: CDR1 SEHNR, CDR2 FQNEAQ (reference sequence). J gave up 6 bases and V 5 bases, and 12 bases lay outside the gene matches. The CDR3 here is CASSLSGQGLSQPQHF. CDR3 bases: TGTGCCAGCAGCCTTTCAGGACAGGGACTAAGTCAGCCCCAGCATTTT. Combining the CDR3 with reference TRBV7-9 and TRBJ1-5 gives the whole variable domain DTGVSQNPRHKITKRGQNVTFRCDPISEHNRLYWYRQTLGQGPEFLTYFQNEAQLEKSRLLSDRFSAERPKGSFSTLEIQRTEQGDSAMYLCASSLSGQGLSQPQHFGDGTRLSIL.